This TCR beta chain was sequenced for a study of Graves' ophthalmopathy and Graves' hyperthyroidism. Whole-study findings and limits: The authors also found most expanded thyroid clonotypes above 0.001 frequency in blood.

A word on this clonotype: Its matching antigen is unknown.

The V end was cut by 4 bases, the J end by 2 bases, with 20 bases between. The CDR3 length is 18 residues. The germline CDR1 and CDR2 sequences are SGHAT and FQNNGV. Someone took the PBMCs out of about 10 ml of fresh peripheral blood. The authors amplified TCR beta CDR3 regions, and they did so from RNA transcripts for repertoire sequencing. The first round was an RT-PCR with HTBI primers, and the second round was a multiplex PCR. TCRdb independently ran MiXCR on the multiplex PCR reads; one entry per CDR3 protein. This sample has about 480,000 distinct CDR3 sequences; over 13% occur once, and the top ten carry more than 8.5%.

The chain uses TRBV11-2 and TRBJ2-2; D not resolved. The sequencing input was blood. The receptor was derived from a woman aged 25-40 years with Graves' ophthalmopathy. The CDR3 reads CASSYPTRVEPNTGELFF. CDR3 in DNA: TGTGCCAGCAGCTACCCCACCCGGGTCGAACCAAACACCGGGGAGCTGTTTTTT.